The 23 T cell receptor beta chains presented below share a single source sample, sequenced in a study of shared clonotypes between healthy human individuals. Here immunoSEQ multiplex PCR was the method, and the copy in TCRdb shows in-frame clones only, minus some. The sample yields around 500,000 clones, roughly 77% seen once. Sequencing was done on a sample of PBMCs. The source is a woman aged 40 to 50 in good health. Some clones in this sample may be carry-over from other donors' samples.

V gene TRBV7-8 combines with J gene TRBJ1-2, with D possibly matching TRBD1 (6 bases). The CDR3 length is 15 residues. Trimming took 3 bases from V and 7 from J, leaving 18 bases between them. Looked up from germline, CDR1 is SGHVS and CDR2 is FQNEAQ. The CDR3 sequence is CASSLLTRGPRGYTF. The DNA of the CDR3 is TGTGCCAGCAGCTTGCTAACCAGGGGTCCGCGTGGCTACACCTTC.

In this sample, this clone turned up a few times. This chain uses TRBV5-6 with TRBJ2-1; tentative D call: TRBD1 (6 bases). Per germline, CDR1 SGHDT and CDR2 YYEEEE. CDR3 length equals 14 residues. V was trimmed by 0 bases and J by 2 bases, leaving 6 bases between them. CDR3 in amino acids: CASSLGQAYNEQFF. The CDR3 DNA reads TGTGCCAGCAGCTTGGGACAGGCCTACAATGAGCAGTTCTTC.

The CDR3 region has the DNA TGTGCCAGCAGTCCGGGGAGGGGGCGCCTCACCTACGAGCAGTACTTC. It yields the protein CASSPGRGRLTYEQYF. The rearrangement joins TRBV27 to TRBJ2-7; D may match TRBD1 or TRBD2 (7 bases each). This CDR3 region has 16 residues. Germline lookup yields CDR1 MNHEY and CDR2 SMNVEV (reference sequence). Trimming pared 5 bases from V and 2 bases from J, leaving 19 bases between.

Comment on this clone: Other DNA sequences from this sample encode an identical CDR3 as well. The gene calls are TRBV28 and TRBJ2-7, with 8 bases lining up with TRBD1. The V gene's germline CDR1 is MDHEN and CDR2 SYDVKM. The CDR3 is 13 amino acids. V was clipped by 5 bases and J by 3 bases; unmatched bases: 3. The CDR3 here is CASSPTGVYEQYF. CDR3 in DNA: TGTGCCAGCAGTCCGACAGGGGTCTACGAGCAGTACTTC. The variable domain in full, completed from reference TRBV28 and TRBJ2-7, reads DVKVTQSSRYLVKRTGEKVFLECVQDMDHENMFWYRQDPGLGLRLIYFSYDVKMKEKGDIPEGYSVSREKKERFSLILESASTNQTSMYLCASSPTGVYEQYFGPGTRLTVT.

V usage is TRBV30 and J usage is TRBJ2-7, with D hard to call. The V gene lost 2 bases and the J gene lost 5 bases, with 10 bases spanning the gap. The CDR3 spans 12 residues. Germline CDR1 is GTSNPN and CDR2 is SVGIG (reference sequence). The CDR3 nucleotides read TGTGCCTGGAGTCCCCCCGGAGACGAGCAGTACTTC. This sequence encodes CAWSPPGDEQYF.

The gene calls are TRBV5-4 and TRBJ2-2; 12 bases map to TRBD2. The junction had 4 bases not matched to a gene; V was cut back by 4 bases and J by 0 bases. Germline-derived CDR1 and CDR2 are SGHNT and YYREEE (reference sequence). CDR3 length: 17 residues. CDR3 protein: CASSRGTSGPNTGELFF. Written as DNA, the CDR3 is TGTGCCAGCAGCCGGGGGACTAGCGGGCCGAACACCGGGGAGCTGTTTTTT.

The chain has TRBV4-2 and TRBJ2-1; 9 bases are shared with TRBD2. CDR1 is LGHNA, CDR2 YNFKEQ, per germline. With 3 bases clipped from V and 0 bases from J, the junction kept 9 bases outside the gene matches. CDR3 length: 18 residues. CDR3: CASSQEGGSGSSYNEQFF. In DNA form, the CDR3 reads TGTGCCAGCAGCCAGGAGGGGGGTAGCGGGAGCTCCTACAATGAGCAGTTCTTC.

The V and J genes are TRBV7-8 and TRBJ1-4; D might be TRBD1 (6 bases). Germline V gene lookup returns CDR1 SGHVS and CDR2 FQNEAQ. The CDR3 is 15 residues long. Between the trimmed V and J ends, which lost 5 bases and 3 bases, there was a span of 13 bases. The CDR3 DNA reads as TGTGCCAGCAGCCTTAGTCGGACAGCTAATGAAAAACTGTTTTTT. Its protein is CASSLSRTANEKLFF.

In its sample, this clone was seen once. This sequence joins TRBV29-1 and TRBJ1-2; 7 bases map to TRBD1. Germline V gives CDR1 SQVTM, CDR2 ANQGSEA. CDR3 length: 11 residues. After removal of 4 bases from V and 8 bases from J, the junction contained 4 bases not matched to a gene. The CDR3 sequence is CSVASGGGYTF. Written as DNA, the CDR3 is TGCAGCGTTGCGTCAGGGGGGGGCTACACCTTC.

The chain joins TRBV18 to TRBJ2-5; unclear D gene. Germline CDR1 reads KGHSH; CDR2 reads LQKENI. V dropped 0 bases and J dropped 6 bases, with 14 bases sitting between them. This CDR3 is 15 amino acids long. The CDR3 protein is CASSPPRDQQQTQYF. The CDR3 bases are TGTGCCAGCTCACCACCCCGCGATCAACAACAGACCCAGTACTTC.

CDR3 residues: CASSLSDTQYF. The CDR3 DNA follows: TGCGCCAGCAGCTTGTCAGATACGCAGTATTTT. The chain recombines TRBV5-1 with TRBJ2-3, with no clear D. Germline V gives CDR1 SGHRS, CDR2 YFSETQ. Between the trimmed V and J ends, which lost 1 base and 4 bases, there was a span of 1 base. CDR3 size: 11 residues.

This CDR3 reads CASSGGSGSGNTIYF. The CDR3 nucleotides are TGTGCCAGCAGCGGGGGAAGCGGCTCTGGAAACACCATATATTTT. The chain uses TRBV9 and TRBJ1-3; no reliable D call. Germline V gene data show CDR1 as SGDLS and CDR2 as YYNGEE. V dropped 3 bases and J dropped 0 bases, with 10 bases sitting between them. This CDR3 spans 15 amino acids.

The chain uses TRBV28 and TRBJ1-2; D gene ambiguous. The V end lost 3 bases, the J end lost 6 bases, and 8 bases lay between the germline ends. The CDR3 runs to 12 residues. Germline V lookup: CDR1 MDHEN, CDR2 SYDVKM. DNA for the CDR3: TGTGCCAGCAGTTTTGTGGGCGATGGCTACACCTTC. Its protein product is CASSFVGDGYTF.

This CDR3 reads CASSTRDRESSYEQYF. The CDR3 DNA reads TGTGCCAGTAGTACCAGGGACAGGGAGAGCTCCTACGAGCAGTACTTC. This sequence joins TRBV19 and TRBJ2-7; TRBD1 matches at 9 bases. The CDR3 is made up of 16 amino acids. Germline loops: CDR1 LNHDA, CDR2 SQIVND (reference sequence). Germline trimming cut 4 bases from V and 0 bases from J; bases unmatched to any gene: 7.

The chain combines TRBV30 with TRBJ1-2; D gene uncertain. Trimming removed 4 bases at V and 0 bases at J, with 9 bases between. Germline lookup yields CDR1 GTSNPN and CDR2 SVGIG (reference sequence). CDR3 size: 13 residues. The CDR3 bases are TGTGCCTGGAAAAAGTGGGCTAACTATGGCTACACCTTC. Its translation is CAWKKWANYGYTF.

Turning to this clone: Mismatch with germline at one junction end may stem from a read error. The rearrangement links TRBV4-1 to TRBJ2-7; no clear D. The germline V gene has CDR1 MGHRA and CDR2 YSYEKL. The CDR3 is made up of 11 amino acids. CDR3 bases: TGTGCCAGCAGCTTAGCCTACGAGCAGTACTTC. Translating it yields CASSLAYEQYF.

This sequence joins TRBV18 and TRBJ1-2; a weak D match, TRBD1 (6 bases). The CDR3 is 18 residues long. CDR1 KGHSH and CDR2 LQKENI come from the germline V gene. Deletions cut 2 bases from V and 4 bases from J, with 23 bases between. CDR3: CASSPSPGASFLAYGYTF. CDR3 nucleotides: TGTGCCAGCTCACCATCTCCGGGGGCGTCGTTCCTCGCCTATGGCTACACCTTC.

The rearrangement uses TRBV7-2 and TRBJ2-7; D not certain. Per germline, CDR1 SGHTA and CDR2 FQGNSA. The V end lost 0 bases, the J end lost 0 bases, and 6 bases lay between the germline ends. There are 14 residues in the CDR3. The DNA for the CDR3 is TGTGCCAGCAGCTTAGCCCAGACCTCCTACGAGCAGTACTTC. Protein sequence: CASSLAQTSYEQYF.

V usage is TRBV6-6 and J usage is TRBJ2-2; D remains ambiguous. The germline gives CDR1 MNHNY, CDR2 SVGAGI (reference sequence). V lost 2 bases to trimming and J lost 13 bases, with 14 bases between them. The CDR3 loop spans 13 amino acids. The CDR3 DNA reads as TGTGCCAGCAGTTACCCCGAGGTAGGCGGGCTGTTTTTT. Residues: CASSYPEVGGLFF.

The genes are TRBV7-9 and TRBJ2-5; 9 bases agree with TRBD2. The J call could be wrong; TRBJ2-7 is a better fit for the DNA end. The germline V gene encodes CDR1 SEHNR and CDR2 FQNEAQ (reference sequence). This CDR3 is built from 15 residues. CDR3 bases: TGTGCCAGCAGCTTAGTTAGCGGGAGTCCCTACGAGCAGTACTTC. Residues: CASSLVSGSPYEQYF.

J is TRBJ1-2 and V is TRBV7-9; 8 bases line up with TRBD1. Germline V gene lookup returns CDR1 SEHNR and CDR2 FQNEAQ (reference sequence). Germline trimming cut 4 bases from V and 1 base from J; bases unmatched to any gene: 8. This CDR3 spans 16 amino acids. Written as DNA, the CDR3 is TGTGCCAGCAGCTCCGGGACAGGAAGGGGTAACTATGGCTACACCTTC. Protein: CASSSGTGRGNYGYTF.

About this clone itself: A much larger clone lies one base from this, so it may be a read error. J is TRBJ2-7 and V is TRBV7-2; TRBD2 matches 11 bases. Trimming at V came to 3 bases and at J to 2 bases, leaving 0 bases not matched to a gene. This CDR3 contains 14 residues. CDR1 and CDR2 (germline): SGHTA, FQGNSA. CDR3 in amino acids: CASSLTSGAYEQYF. DNA of the CDR3: TGTGCCAGCAGCTTGACTAGCGGGGCCTACGAGCAGTACTTC.

This rearrangement joins TRBV6-5 to TRBJ1-4; D perhaps matches TRBD1 (5 bases). The CDR3 runs to 14 residues. Germline V gene lookup returns CDR1 MNHEY and CDR2 SVGAGI. Trimming cost V 6 bases and J 0 bases, with 8 bases left between them. CDR3 loop: CASSYRTTNEKLFF. CDR3 sequence (DNA): TGTGCCAGCAGCTACAGGACAACTAATGAAAAACTGTTTTTT.